This T cell receptor beta chain was obtained from a study of T cell repertoires in cytomegalovirus infection. Germline V gene lookup returns CDR1 SGHKS and CDR2 YYEKEE (reference sequence). The CDR3 is 16 amino acids. V trimming: 1 base; J trimming: 6 bases; junction bases outside the gene matches: 10. This clonotype has a handful of counts. TCRdb re-derived calls from the reads in MiXCR, one entry per CDR3 protein. The sample lists around 260,000 distinct CDR3 sequences, roughly 9% occurring once. The chain links TRBV5-5 to TRBJ2-1; 7 bases fit TRBD2. The specimen was PBMCs. The sequence came from a human donor in good health (CMV status not recorded). Some clones in this sample may be carry-over from other donors' samples. CDR3 amino acids: CASSLTSRLAINEQFF. The CDR3 DNA sequence: TGTGCCAGCAGCTTGACCTCTAGACTAGCAATCAATGAGCAGTTCTTC.